These T cell receptor beta chains were read from a single sample in a study of blood T cell repertoires in COVID-19. Libraries were prepared by immunoSEQ multiplex PCR; TCRdb keeps only in-frame clonotypes and omits some of them. The table includes around 440,000 clones, around 89% detected once. The sample taken for sequencing was peripheral blood. Receptor source: a woman aged 45-65 years with COVID-19, enrolled during active disease. The CDR3 runs from the conserved cysteine through the conserved F or W. The D gene is left open where the match is weak. Rows may omit the clone size; those that give it use once, few, many or a size class.

d_call	v_call	clone_size	j_call	cdr3_nt	cdr3_aa
.	TRBV11-3	.	TRBJ1-1	TGTGCCAGCAGCAAGGTCCCGGGGACTGAAGCTTTCTTT	CASSKVPGTEAFF
TRBD1	TRBV6-6	.	TRBJ2-7	TGTGCCAGCAGTTACGGGACAGGGCCCTACGAGCAGTACTTC	CASSYGTGPYEQYF
TRBD1	TRBV4-1	.	TRBJ1-2	TGCGCCAGCAGCCAAGCGGACAGGGCCCACTATGGCTACACCTTC	CASSQADRAHYGYTF
.	TRBV24-1	.	TRBJ2-5	TGTGCCACCAGTCTTTCGGGGGAGACCCAGTACTTC	CATSLSGETQYF
.	TRBV5-3	.	TRBJ1-4	TGTGCCAGAAGCTTGGAAGGCCAGGTTAATCCGGATTGGGAAAAACTGTTTTTT	CARSLEGQVNPDWEKLFF
TRBD1	TRBV7-9	.	TRBJ2-1	TGTGCCAGCAGCTTAACAGGGGATTACAATGAGCAGTTCTTC	CASSLTGDYNEQFF
TRBD1	TRBV5-8	.	TRBJ1-1	TGTGCCAGCAGCTTGGGGACAGGGGAGGTGACTGAAGCTTTCTTT	CASSLGTGEVTEAFF
TRBD2	TRBV9	.	TRBJ2-1	TGTGCCAGCAGCCTAACCCTTCCGACTAGCGGGGTGTTCGATGAGCAGTTCTTC	CASSLTLPTSGVFDEQFF
.	TRBV5-1	.	TRBJ2-7	TGCGCCAGCAGTAAGACAACCTACGAGCAGTACTTC	CASSKTTYEQYF
.	TRBV7-9	.	TRBJ2-1	TGTGCCAGCAGCCCCGGCGGAGGAGTCAATGAGCAGTTCTTC	CASSPGGGVNEQFF
.	TRBV5-6	.	TRBJ2-1	TGTGCCAGCAGCTTGGTTAGAGAGGGTGAGCAGTTCTTC	CASSLVREGEQFF
TRBD1	TRBV5-1	.	TRBJ2-7	TGCGCCAGCAGCTCACTACAGGGGCACGAGCAGTACTTC	CASSSLQGHEQYF
.	TRBV5-8	once	TRBJ1-2	TGTGCCAGCACACCCTTACGCGATGGCTACACCTTC	CASTPLRDGYTF
TRBD1	TRBV6-5	.	TRBJ1-1	TGTGCCAGCGGCCGGGACAGGGAGAACACTGAAGCTTTCTTT	CASGRDRENTEAFF
TRBD1	TRBV10-2	.	TRBJ1-1	TGCGCCAGTACCAGGGGGATAGACACTGAAGCTTTCTTT	CASTRGIDTEAFF
TRBD1	TRBV12-5	.	TRBJ2-1	TGTGCTAGTGGTTTGGTGACAGGGTCCCTTTACAATGAGCAGTTCTTC	CASGLVTGSLYNEQFF
.	TRBV6-5	.	TRBJ1-6	TGTGCCAGCAGCCCAGGCCTCTGGGAGTCACCCCTCCACTTT	CASSPGLWESPLHF
.	TRBV15	.	TRBJ2-3	TGTGCCACCAGCAGAGATCGAGCGTATTTT	CATSRDRAYF
.	TRBV4-1	few	TRBJ1-2	TGCGCCAGCAGCCAAGAGCGGTTTAGCGGCTACACCTTC	CASSQERFSGYTF
TRBD1	TRBV29-1	.	TRBJ1-1	TGCAGCGTGACAACAGGGGGAAGTGGCACTGAAGCTTTCTTT	CSVTTGGSGTEAFF
.	TRBV19	once	TRBJ1-1	TGTGCCAGTAGTAAACAATCGACAGGAAGGAGCACTGAAGCTTTCTTT	CASSKQSTGRSTEAFF
.	TRBV6-6	.	TRBJ2-7	TGTGCCAGCAGTCGACAGTCGGGAGAGCAGTACTTC	CASSRQSGEQYF
.	TRBV5-4	.	TRBJ1-2	TGTGCCAGCAGCTTGGAATACAGGTCTCGAGGCTACACCTTC	CASSLEYRSRGYTF
TRBD1	TRBV6-1	.	TRBJ1-4	TGTGCCAGCAGTGATCCGGGACAGGGGGCGCCTAATGAAAAACTGTTTTTT	CASSDPGQGAPNEKLFF
TRBD1	TRBV5-1	once	TRBJ2-5	TGCGCCAGCAGCAGACTTAGGACAGGGACTCAAGAGACCCAGTACTTC	CASSRLRTGTQETQYF
TRBD1	TRBV7-8	.	TRBJ1-2	TGTGCCAGCAGAATAGGACAGGGGCTAGCCCCAGGGTATGGCTACACCTTC	CASRIGQGLAPGYGYTF
TRBD1	TRBV6-5	few	TRBJ1-5	TGTGCCAGCAGAAAGGACAGGTGGAATCAGCCCCAGCATTTT	CASRKDRWNQPQHF
TRBD2	TRBV11-2	.	TRBJ2-1	TGTGCCAGCAGTCAGTGGGGACTAGCGGCGTCAAGGGAGCAGTTCTTC	CASSQWGLAASREQFF
TRBD2	TRBV5-1	once	TRBJ2-3	TGCGCCAGCAGCTCCCGAGGTAGCGGGGGGGCGGGCACAGATACGCAGTATTTT	CASSSRGSGGAGTDTQYF
.	TRBV10-2	.	TRBJ1-1	TGCGCCAGCAGTGAATCCCTTGAAGCTTTCTTT	CASSESLEAFF
TRBD1	TRBV3-1/TRBV3-2	.	TRBJ2-7	TGTGCCAGCAGCCAAGATATGACAGGGGGCCGGGAGCAGTACTTC	CASSQDMTGGREQYF
TRBD1	TRBV24-1	.	TRBJ1-2	TGTGCCACCAGTGATCCCGGACAGGGGGCCTATGGCTACACCTTC	CATSDPGQGAYGYTF
TRBD2	TRBV30	.	TRBJ2-1	TGTGCCTGGAGTGCGGAAGCGGGGGGCTACAATGAGCAGTTCTTC	CAWSAEAGGYNEQFF
.	TRBV13	.	TRBJ2-7	TGTGCCAGCAGCCGCGGGACAGCTAAATACGAGCAGTACTTC	CASSRGTAKYEQYF
.	TRBV19	.	TRBJ1-5	TGTGCCAGTTCAAACGGGGAGACGGGACATAGCAATCAGCCCCAGCATTTT	CASSNGETGHSNQPQHF
TRBD1	TRBV5-8	.	TRBJ1-1	TGTGCCAGCAGCTTGCCTCGGCAGGGGGATCCTGAAGCTTTCTTT	CASSLPRQGDPEAFF